This entry lists 5 T cell receptor beta chains sequenced from one sample in a study of shared clonotypes between healthy human individuals. Only in-frame clones appear in the TCRdb table, and some are missing; sequencing was by immunoSEQ multiplex PCR. The sample records more than 2,000,000 clones, approximately 93% being singletons. Sequenced sample: naive CD4+ T cells from PBMCs. Subset denoted: CD45RA+ positively selected. The receptor source for this set is a man in his late teens or twenties in good health. Some clones in this sample may be carry-over from other donors' samples.

The chain joins TRBV7-3 to TRBJ2-1; D not resolved. This CDR3 is 15 amino acids long. Germline V gene data show CDR1 as SGHTA and CDR2 as FQGTGA. V was clipped by 5 bases and J by 2 bases, with 13 bases between them. The CDR3 is CASSPTGLPYNEQFF. The CDR3, as DNA: TGTGCCAGCAGCCCCACCGGGCTACCCTACAATGAGCAGTTCTTC.

This chain uses TRBV29-1 with TRBJ2-1; TRBD1 matches 10 bases. Germline CDR1 reads SQVTM; CDR2 reads ANQGSEA. Germline trimming cut 3 bases from V and 5 bases from J; bases unmatched to any gene: 10. The CDR3 totals 16 residues. Here the CDR3 DNA reads TGCAGCGTTGATGGGAACTCCGGACAGGGGGACAATGAGCAGTTCTTC. Encoded protein: CSVDGNSGQGDNEQFF.

The count of this clone is one. The CDR3 nucleotides are TGTGCCAGCAGCCCCGGACTAGATTTGGACGAGCAGTACTTC. It translates to CASSPGLDLDEQYF. The chain employs TRBV28 and TRBJ2-7, with TRBD2 identical over 7 bases. Germline V gene lookup returns CDR1 MDHEN and CDR2 SYDVKM. The CDR3 covers 14 residues. The V gene end was trimmed by 6 bases and the J gene end by 5 bases; junction bases not matched to a gene: 10.

The CDR3 DNA sequence: TGTGCCAGCAGCTCCCAATTCGGTGATGGCTACACCTTC. It codes for CASSSQFGDGYTF. The chain employs TRBV7-6 and TRBJ1-2; D unclear. The V end lost 4 bases, the J end lost 6 bases, and 12 bases lay between the germline ends. The CDR3 is made up of 13 amino acids. The germline gives CDR1 SGHVS, CDR2 FNYEAQ.

This clone was seen only once. The CDR3 is CSVEGWRGGTDTQYF. The CDR3 DNA reads TGCAGCGTTGAAGGTTGGCGAGGAGGCACAGATACGCAGTATTTT. V usage is TRBV29-1 and J usage is TRBJ2-3, with D uncertain. V lost 1 base, J lost 1 base, and 12 bases lay in between. The CDR3 extends over 15 amino acids. Germline assignment: CDR1 SQVTM and CDR2 ANQGSEA.